The 20 T cell receptor beta chains in this list originate from one sample, sequenced in a study of long-term antiretroviral therapy in people with HIV. Run at survey level, the immunoSEQ assay was version v3.0. The repertoire was sequenced with immunoSEQ multiplex PCR; TCRdb's copy has only in-frame clones and lacks some. The sample lists about 7,000 clones, roughly 80% occurring once. The sample here was unsorted PBMCs, taken 1.1 years after starting antiretroviral therapy. All receptors derive from a man aged 40-49 years with HIV.

V usage is TRBV5-6 and J usage is TRBJ2-7; D remains unclear. This CDR3 has 14 residues. Trimming removed 2 bases at V and 4 bases at J, with 13 bases between. The germline CDR1 and CDR2 sequences are SGHDT and YYEEEE. CDR3 sequence (DNA): TGTGCCAGCAGCTTTAAAGCAGGTACATACGAGCAGTACTTC. This sequence encodes CASSFKAGTYEQYF.

This clone was recorded only once. The gene calls are TRBV5-1 and TRBJ2-7, with D hard to call. This CDR3 has 14 residues. Trimming removed 4 bases from V and 0 bases from J, with 11 bases in between. Germline assignment: CDR1 SGHRS and CDR2 YFSETQ. The CDR3 loop is CASSDSGYSYEQYF. Here the CDR3 DNA reads TGCGCCAGCAGCGACTCTGGATACTCCTACGAGCAGTACTTC.

The J gene is TRBJ1-1, the V gene TRBV6-6; D is undetermined. The CDR3 spans 14 residues. Trimming took off 6 bases at V and 4 bases at J, with 15 bases between the two ends. Germline-derived CDR1 and CDR2 are MNHNY and SVGAGI (reference sequence). The CDR3 DNA is TGTGCCAGCAGCCACCCGGGAGACCGCACTGAAGCTTTCTTT. It translates to CASSHPGDRTEAFF.

This clone was observed a few times. In DNA form, the CDR3 reads TGTGCCAGCAGCTTAGATTGGGGAGGGAACACTGAAGCTTTCTTT. Encoded protein: CASSLDWGGNTEAFF. V gene TRBV7-8 combines with J gene TRBJ1-1; the D is unclear. This CDR3 contains 15 residues. Germline CDR1 and CDR2: SGHVS and FQNEAQ. The V and J ends lost 1 base and 1 base respectively, with 10 bases between them.

This chain joins TRBV27 and TRBJ2-7; TRBD2 might be the D (7 bases). The CDR3 spans 16 residues. V dropped 5 bases and J dropped 2 bases, with 19 bases sitting between them. The germline V gene has CDR1 MNHEY and CDR2 SMNVEV (reference sequence). CDR3 DNA sequence: TGTGCCAGCAGTCCCCGTGGGGCGGGGGCCGCCTACGAGCAGTACTTC. Translating it yields CASSPRGAGAAYEQYF.

The rearrangement uses TRBV5-1 and TRBJ1-5; D is unclear. In germline, CDR1 is SGHRS, CDR2 YFSETQ. With 0 bases removed from V and 0 bases from J, the gap between germline ends came to 7 bases. CDR3 size: 15 residues. CDR3 in DNA: TGCGCCAGCAGCTTGGGGGATAATAGCAATCAGCCCCAGCATTTT. Encoded protein: CASSLGDNSNQPQHF.

CDR3 residues: CAISPTSGSYEQYF. For the CDR3, the DNA is TGTGCCATCAGCCCGACTAGCGGGTCCTACGAGCAGTACTTC. The rearrangement links TRBV10-3 to TRBJ2-7, with 10 bases fitting TRBD2. Germline V lookup: CDR1 ENHRY, CDR2 SYGVKD. The CDR3 consists of 14 residues. The junction had 3 bases not matched to a gene; V was cut back by 6 bases and J by 1 base.

This clone was recorded once. The rearrangement joins TRBV4-1 to TRBJ2-3, with 8 bases that match TRBD2. Trimming at V came to 1 base and at J to 2 bases, leaving 5 bases not matched to a gene. Germline lookup yields CDR1 MGHRA and CDR2 YSYEKL. This CDR3 is built from 16 residues. As DNA, the CDR3 is TGCGCCAGCAGCCAAGGGACTAGCTGGGACACAGATACGCAGTATTTT. Its protein product is CASSQGTSWDTDTQYF.

This chain connects TRBV5-8 to TRBJ2-3; possible D gene TRBD2, 5 bases. There are 15 residues in the CDR3. V was cut by 1 base and J by 4 bases, with 13 bases left in between. Germline CDR1 reads SGHTS; CDR2 reads YDEGEE. The CDR3 nucleotides are TGTGCCAGCAGCTTGTTTCGGGGTTCGGCAGATACGCAGTATTTT. Translated, it gives CASSLFRGSADTQYF.

V is TRBV10-1 and J is TRBJ2-5; D possibly corresponds to TRBD1 (6 bases). The germline CDR1 and CDR2 sequences are WNHNN and SYGVQD (reference sequence). This CDR3 region has 14 residues. Trimming removed 5 bases at V and 1 base at J, with 11 bases between. The CDR3 here is CASSSGQLQETQYF. The DNA for the CDR3 is TGCGCCAGCAGTTCAGGACAGCTCCAAGAGACCCAGTACTTC.

The rearrangement links TRBV30 to TRBJ1-5; D call uncertain. Trimming removed 0 bases at V and 4 bases at J, with 10 bases between. Per germline, CDR1 GTSNPN and CDR2 SVGIG (reference sequence). The length of the CDR3 is 14 residues. The CDR3 sequence is CAWSVGSGNQPQHF. In nucleotides, the CDR3 is TGTGCCTGGAGTGTGGGTTCCGGGAATCAGCCCCAGCATTTT.

V and J are TRBV2 and TRBJ1-2, with 8 nucleotides matching TRBD1. The germline CDR1 and CDR2 sequences are SNHLY and FYNNEI. There are 17 residues in the CDR3. Trimming cost V 3 bases and J 8 bases; bases outside gene matches: 17. The CDR3 sequence is CASSEDREVTGSRGYTF. The CDR3 DNA sequence: TGTGCCAGCAGTGAGGACAGGGAGGTCACAGGGAGCAGAGGCTACACCTTC.

This sequence joins TRBV11-3 and TRBJ2-1; D is unclear. Germline CDR1 is SGHNT and CDR2 is YENEEA. The ends were cut back, 1 base at V and 0 bases at J, with 10 bases in the middle. This CDR3 comprises 16 residues. DNA of the CDR3: TGTGCCAGCAGCTTAGGCGTGGGGTACTCCTACAATGAGCAGTTCTTC. It codes for CASSLGVGYSYNEQFF. The entire variable domain, with the rest obtained from reference TRBV11-3 and TRBJ2-1, is as follows: EAGVVQSPRYKIIEKKQPVAFWCNPISGHNTLYWYLQNLGQGPELLIRYENEEAVDDSQLPKDRFSAERLKGVDSTLKIQPAELGDSAVYLCASSLGVGYSYNEQFFGPGTRLTVL.

The chain carries TRBV13 and TRBJ1-4, with unresolved D. The germline gives CDR1 PRHDT, CDR2 FYEKMQ (reference sequence). Trimming pared 4 bases from V and 5 bases from J, leaving 11 bases between. The CDR3 runs to 14 residues. As DNA, the CDR3 is TGTGCCAGCAGCTCTGGGGTCCAAAATGAAAAACTGTTTTTT. Encoded protein: CASSSGVQNEKLFF.

The genes are TRBV6-5 and TRBJ1-4; 7 bases line up with TRBD1. CDR3 length: 16 amino acids. V trimming: 0 bases; J trimming: 5 bases; junction bases outside the gene matches: 6. Germline loops: CDR1 MNHEY, CDR2 SVGAGI. The CDR3 DNA sequence: TGTGCCAGCAGTTACTCGATAGGGACAGTCAATGAAAAACTGTTTTTT. Its protein product is CASSYSIGTVNEKLFF.

This clone was recorded a few times. V is TRBV2 and J is TRBJ2-5; D is unresolved. Trimming shortened V by 9 bases and J by 4 bases, and 24 bases separated the two germline ends. Germline V gene data show CDR1 as SNHLY and CDR2 as FYNNEI. The CDR3 extends over 16 amino acids. The CDR3, as DNA: TGTGCCAGGGGTCTCCGAGACCCCTCGTCTTCAGAGACCCAGTACTTC. Protein sequence: CARGLRDPSSSETQYF.

The chain uses TRBV6-5 and TRBJ2-7; TRBD2 might be the D (6 bases). The CDR3 covers 13 residues. Looked up from germline, CDR1 is MNHEY and CDR2 is SVGAGI. V gave up 6 bases and J gave up 6 bases, with 15 bases separating them. CDR3 nucleotide sequence: TGTGCCAGCAGGCCCAAAGGAGGGCTCGAGCAGTACTTC. This codes for CASRPKGGLEQYF.

V and J are TRBV15 and TRBJ2-1; D is perhaps TRBD1 (5 bases). Germline values: CDR1 LNHNV, CDR2 YYDKDF (reference sequence). V was trimmed by 0 bases and J by 1 base, leaving 10 bases between them. The CDR3 is 16 residues long. The CDR3 nucleotides are TGTGCCACCAGCAGAGATAGGGGTAATTCCTACAATGAGCAGTTCTTC. Residues: CATSRDRGNSYNEQFF.

The rearrangement links TRBV29-1 to TRBJ2-7; TRBD1 matches at 11 bases. CDR1 and CDR2 (germline): SQVTM, ANQGSEA. The CDR3 runs 14 residues. V trimming: 7 bases; J trimming: 1 base; junction bases outside the gene matches: 6. CDR3 in DNA: TGCAGCGCTGCAGGACAGGGGGCTTCCTACGAGCAGTACTTC. Protein product: CSAAGQGASYEQYF.

J is TRBJ1-1 and V is TRBV13; weak D call: TRBD1 (5 bases). The V gene lost 0 bases and the J gene lost 3 bases, with 20 bases spanning the gap. Germline V gene lookup returns CDR1 PRHDT and CDR2 FYEKMQ (reference sequence). This CDR3 is built from 18 residues. CDR3 DNA: TGTGCCAGCAGCTTAGGCCTGGGGGAGACCGGCGCGTACACTGAAGCTTTCTTT. Protein product: CASSLGLGETGAYTEAFF.